These 14 T cell receptor beta chains came from one sample sequenced in a study of blood T cell repertoires in COVID-19. Produced via immunoSEQ multiplex PCR; TCRdb's table is partial and in-frame only. This sample carries about 120,000 clones, around 80% of them seen once, and the ten largest clones take 15% to 20%. Sequencing input: peripheral blood. These receptors all stem from a man in his fifties or sixties with active or convalescent COVID-19.

This clone was recorded only once. The chain employs TRBV29-1 and TRBJ2-1, with TRBD2 as a possible D gene (6 bases). V lost 0 bases and J lost 1, with 22 bases in between. Per the germline V gene, CDR1 is SQVTM and CDR2 is ANQGSEA. This CDR3 region has 19 residues. In nucleotides, the CDR3 is TGCAGCGTTGAAGAATCTCTAGGAGGGTTTCGTGAATCCTACAATGAGCAGTTCTTC. Protein product: CSVEESLGGFRESYNEQFF.

The J gene is TRBJ2-1, the V gene TRBV2; 14 nucleotides align to TRBD2. The germline CDR1 and CDR2 sequences are SNHLY and FYNNEI. V lost 4 bases to trimming and J lost 7 bases; unmatched junction nucleotides: 6. The CDR3 runs to 16 residues. In nucleotides, the CDR3 is TGTGCCAGCAGTGCATTGGGGACTAGCGGGAGAAATGAGCAGTTCTTC. Residues: CASSALGTSGRNEQFF. The full variable domain, rest sourced from reference TRBV2 and TRBJ2-1, is EPEVTQTPSHQVTQMGQEVILRCVPISNHLYFYWYRQILGQKVEFLVSFYNNEISEKSEIFDDQFSVERPDGSNFTLKIRSTKLEDSAMYFCASSALGTSGRNEQFFGPGTRLTVL.

The chain carries TRBV12-3 or TRBV12-4 and TRBJ2-5; the match to TRBD1 covers 8 bases. There are 13 residues in the CDR3. J lost 3 bases, V lost 6 bases, and 3 bases had no gene match. CDR3 loop: CASRQQGEETQYF. CDR3 in DNA: TGTGCCAGCAGACAACAGGGGGAAGAGACCCAGTACTTC.

This chain connects TRBV7-2 to TRBJ1-2, with a possible D match to TRBD1 (5 bases). This CDR3 is built from 13 residues. CDR1 is SGHTA, CDR2 FQGNSA, per germline. Trimming pared 5 bases from V and 8 bases from J, leaving 15 bases between. CDR3 in DNA: TGTGCCAGCAGCGAAACCGTCCAGGGCGGCTACACCTTC. Encoded protein: CASSETVQGGYTF. Complete variable domain (other parts from reference TRBV7-2 and TRBJ1-2): GAGVSQSPSNKVTEKGKDVELRCDPISGHTALYWYRQSLGQGLEFLIYFQGNSAPDKSGLPSDRFSAERTGGSVSTLTIQRTQQEDSAVYLCASSETVQGGYTFGSGTRLTVV.

The chain joins TRBV2 to TRBJ2-5; tentative D call: TRBD2 (6 bases). CDR3 length: 13 amino acids. Trimming left V 5 bases short and J 5 bases short, with 12 bases between. CDR1 and CDR2 (germline): SNHLY, FYNNEI. CDR3 region: CASSSGSAETQYF. CDR3 in DNA: TGTGCCAGCAGTTCCGGGAGCGCGGAGACCCAGTACTTC.

The chain combines TRBV7-2 with TRBJ2-1; 8 nucleotides agree with TRBD2. The germline V gene encodes CDR1 SGHTA and CDR2 FQGNSA. The J segment lost 5 bases and the V segment lost 4 bases, leaving 7 bases of the junction unmatched. The CDR3 spans 15 residues. This CDR3 is CASSSSGSLNNEQFF. The CDR3 region has the DNA TGTGCCAGCAGCTCAAGCGGGAGCCTTAACAATGAGCAGTTCTTC.

V is TRBV7-8 and J is TRBJ2-7; 11 bases fit TRBD2. The CDR3 runs 15 residues. Germline CDR1 reads SGHVS; CDR2 reads FQNEAQ. The junction had 8 bases not matched to a gene; V was cut back by 7 bases and J by 3 bases. CDR3 sequence: CASNLLGLADYEQYF. The DNA for the CDR3 is TGTGCCAGCAATCTATTGGGACTAGCGGACTACGAGCAGTACTTC.

This clone was observed a few times. The chain uses TRBV5-5 and TRBJ1-1, with a possible D match to TRBD1 (5 bases). This CDR3 comprises 13 residues. Trimming removed 3 bases from V and 3 bases from J, with 9 bases in between. Germline CDR1 is SGHKS and CDR2 is YYEKEE (reference sequence). The CDR3 protein is CASSSRGDTEAFF. CDR3 DNA sequence: TGTGCCAGCAGCTCCCGGGGGGACACTGAAGCTTTCTTT.

The genes are TRBV2 and TRBJ2-7, with 8 bases fitting TRBD1. After removal of 7 bases from V and 2 bases from J, the junction contained 19 bases not matched to a gene. This CDR3 spans 18 amino acids. CDR1 is SNHLY and CDR2 is FYNNEI in the germline V gene. Here the CDR3 DNA reads TGTGCCAGCACCCGGGACAGGCCATATATCACTGAAGCCTACGAGCAGTACTTC. Translation: CASTRDRPYITEAYEQYF.

This chain uses TRBV7-3 with TRBJ2-1, with D possibly being TRBD1 (6 bases). This CDR3 has 12 residues. V was trimmed by 1 base and J by 10 bases, leaving 8 bases between them. Germline values: CDR1 SGHTA, CDR2 FQGTGA. In nucleotides, the CDR3 is TGTGCCAGCAGCTTAAACAGGGAGGAGCAGTTCTTC. This codes for CASSLNREEQFF.

The chain carries TRBV29-1 and TRBJ2-7; 9 bases match TRBD2. The ends lost 7 bases at V and 5 bases at J; junction bases unmatched: 12. CDR1 is SQVTM, CDR2 ANQGSEA, per germline. This CDR3 spans 14 amino acids. DNA of the CDR3: TGCAGCGCCCGCAGCGGCGGGAGGGAACACGAGCAGTACTTC. Its translation: CSARSGGREHEQYF.

This chain uses TRBV4-2 with TRBJ2-2; 11 positions match TRBD2. Germline values: CDR1 LGHNA, CDR2 YNFKEQ. The V segment lost 4 bases and the J segment 1 base; nucleotides outside the gene matches: 5. The CDR3 has 17 amino acids. For the CDR3, the DNA is TGTGCCAGCAGCCCGGGAACTAGCGGGAGGAACACCGGGGAGCTGTTTTTT. This translates into CASSPGTSGRNTGELFF.

The chain employs TRBV19 and TRBJ2-1, with D possibly matching TRBD1 (5 bases). V lost 1 base, J lost 8 bases, and 15 bases lay in between. The CDR3 spans 15 residues. CDR1 is LNHDA and CDR2 is SQIVND in the germline V gene (reference sequence). As DNA, the CDR3 is TGTGCCAGTAGTATAGGTCGTTTCGCAGGGTATGAGCAGTTCTTC. This gives the protein CASSIGRFAGYEQFF.

The chain joins TRBV7-2 to TRBJ2-7; 9 positions agree with TRBD2. This CDR3 contains 16 residues. V trimming: 1 base; J trimming: 2 bases; junction bases outside the gene matches: 6. Germline CDR1 SGHTA, CDR2 FQGNSA. CDR3 residues: CASSLVPLAGTYEQYF. The CDR3 nucleotides are TGTGCCAGCAGCTTAGTTCCCCTAGCGGGAACCTACGAGCAGTACTTC.